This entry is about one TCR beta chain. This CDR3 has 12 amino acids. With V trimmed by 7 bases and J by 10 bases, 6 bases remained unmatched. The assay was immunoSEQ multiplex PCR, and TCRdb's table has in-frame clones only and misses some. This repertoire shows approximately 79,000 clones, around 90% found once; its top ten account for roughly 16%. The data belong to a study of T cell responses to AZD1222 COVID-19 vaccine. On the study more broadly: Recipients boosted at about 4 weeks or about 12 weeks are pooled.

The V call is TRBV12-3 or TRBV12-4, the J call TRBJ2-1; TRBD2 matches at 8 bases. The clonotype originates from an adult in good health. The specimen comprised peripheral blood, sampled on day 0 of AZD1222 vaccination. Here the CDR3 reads CASKAGVGEQFF. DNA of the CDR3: TGTGCCAGCAAAGCGGGAGTAGGAGAGCAGTTCTTC.